These T cell receptor beta chains were read from a single sample in a study of cytomegalovirus exposure and HLA in healthy donors. Profiling relied on immunoSEQ multiplex PCR, and the TCRdb table lists in-frame clones only, not all of them. The sample contains 95,000 to 100,000 clones, roughly 78% of which appear only once. Sequenced sample: PBMCs. These receptor sequences come from a woman aged 60 to 75 in good health and CMV-seronegative. The CDR3 runs from the conserved cysteine through the conserved F or W. A D gene is named only where the DNA matches it firmly. Part of the rows lack a size; the others show once, few, many or a class for expanded clones.

TRBV6-5	TRBD1	.	TRBJ2-2	CASSYGTGATGELFF	TGTGCCAGCAGTTACGGGACAGGAGCCACCGGGGAGCTGTTTTTT
TRBV6-5	TRBD1	.	TRBJ2-7	CASTKTGYPYEQYF	TGTGCCAGCACCAAGACAGGGTACCCCTACGAGCAGTACTTC
TRBV5-8	.	.	TRBJ1-5	CASSPGWGNQPQHF	TGTGCCAGCAGTCCAGGTTGGGGCAATCAGCCCCAGCATTTT
TRBV7-2	.	.	TRBJ1-5	CASSFYGVEGRNQPQHF	TGTGCCAGCAGCTTTTATGGAGTCGAGGGAAGAAATCAGCCCCAGCATTTT
TRBV9	.	once	TRBJ2-5	CASSAAGYQETQYF	TGTGCCAGCAGCGCCGCAGGTTACCAAGAGACCCAGTACTTC
TRBV6-1	.	.	TRBJ1-2	CASSIQSGLYGYTF	TGTGCCAGCAGTATTCAGAGCGGATTATATGGCTACACCTTC
TRBV9	TRBD2	.	TRBJ2-2	CASSVNVVAGGQNTGELFF	TGTGCCAGCAGCGTAAATGTGGTAGCGGGAGGCCAGAACACCGGGGAGCTGTTTTTT
TRBV2	TRBD2	.	TRBJ2-3	CASSEALAGTDTQYF	TGTGCCAGCAGTGAAGCTCTAGCGGGTACAGATACGCAGTATTTT
TRBV10-2	TRBD1	.	TRBJ2-5	CASSEPGQGPRTQYF	TGCGCCAGCAGTGAGCCGGGACAGGGCCCTCGGACCCAGTACTTC
TRBV2	TRBD2	.	TRBJ2-1	CASSEPSGRNEQFF	TGTGCCAGCAGTGAACCTAGCGGGAGAAATGAGCAGTTCTTC
TRBV30	.	few	TRBJ1-2	CAWSVKGPGYGYTF	TGTGCCTGGAGTGTAAAGGGGCCGGGCTATGGCTACACCTTC
TRBV5-8	TRBD1	once	TRBJ2-6	CASSPRTGYLLGANVLTF	TGTGCCAGCAGCCCCCGGACAGGGTACCTCCTCGGGGCCAACGTCCTGACTTTC
TRBV6-5	TRBD1	few	TRBJ1-5	CASRRQGNSNQPQHF	TGTGCCAGCAGACGACAGGGCAATAGCAATCAGCCCCAGCATTTT
TRBV15	TRBD2	.	TRBJ2-3	CATSRDSLTSGTDTQYF	TGTGCCACCAGCAGAGATTCGTTAACTAGCGGCACAGATACGCAGTATTTT